These 9 T cell receptor beta chains originate from one sample sequenced in a study of control samples from healthy donors and cancer patients. Some clones are missing from TCRdb's copy, which holds only in-frame ones; the method was immunoSEQ multiplex PCR. The repertoire includes 150,000 to 200,000 clones, 85% to 95% of them detected once, and 1.3% to 1.5% sits in the top ten. The sequenced sample consisted of blood. The receptors shown here come from a man in his thirties or forties in good health.

The V and J genes are TRBV7-6 and TRBJ2-3; D uncertain. The germline V gene has CDR1 SGHVS and CDR2 FNYEAQ. The ends were cut back, 1 base at V and 1 base at J, with 15 bases in the middle. The CDR3 covers 17 residues. The CDR3 is CASSLGPRRLGTDTQYF. Written as DNA, the CDR3 is TGTGCCAGCAGCTTAGGGCCGCGGCGATTAGGCACAGATACGCAGTATTTT.

On this clone itself: Other DNA variants within this sample encode the same CDR3. This chain uses TRBV11-3 with TRBJ1-1; D not resolved. The CDR3 covers 15 residues. Germline V gene lookup returns CDR1 SGHNT and CDR2 YENEEA. V dropped 5 bases and J dropped 4 bases, with 17 bases sitting between them. The CDR3 sequence is CASSRREGVITEAFF. The CDR3 nucleotides are TGTGCCAGCAGCCGGCGGGAGGGTGTGATCACTGAAGCTTTCTTT.

This clone showed up just once. The rearrangement joins TRBV19 to TRBJ2-2; D is ambiguous. Germline V gives CDR1 LNHDA, CDR2 SQIVND (reference sequence). Trimming removed 10 bases from V and 1 base from J, with 16 bases in between. This CDR3 contains 15 residues. For the CDR3, the DNA is TGTGCCACGACCAAGAGCGAGGTGAACACCGGGGAGCTGTTTTTT. Its protein is CATTKSEVNTGELFF.

This sequence joins TRBV5-1 and TRBJ2-1; D remains unclear. Germline V gives CDR1 SGHRS, CDR2 YFSETQ. The ends were cut back, 2 bases at V and 14 bases at J, with 11 bases in the middle. This CDR3 is built from 11 residues. In nucleotides, the CDR3 is TGCGCCAGCAGCTTAGAGCAAGGGAAGTTCTTC. Encoded protein: CASSLEQGKFF.

DNA for the CDR3: TGTGCCAGTAGTATCGGGCAAGCTGTCACCTTC. It codes for CASSIGQAVTF. The chain carries TRBV19 and TRBJ1-2; D gene unclear. CDR1 is LNHDA, CDR2 SQIVND, per germline (reference sequence). The CDR3 is 11 residues long. V shed 3 bases and J shed 13 bases, with 12 bases lying between them.

The chain links TRBV4-1 to TRBJ1-1; D unresolved. The V end was cut by 4 bases, the J end by 5 bases, with 14 bases between. Germline loops: CDR1 MGHRA, CDR2 YSYEKL. The CDR3 runs to 14 residues. The DNA for the CDR3 is TGCGCCAGCAGCCCCCCGGGCCCTGGGACTGAAGCTTTCTTT. Translation gives CASSPPGPGTEAFF.

The rearrangement links TRBV27 to TRBJ1-4, with D unresolved. Germline V CDR1 and CDR2: MNHEY, SMNVEV (reference sequence). V dropped 5 bases and J dropped 4 bases, with 17 bases sitting between them. The CDR3 contains 16 residues. The CDR3 here is CASSPTPRAYNEKLFF. CDR3 bases: TGTGCCAGCAGTCCAACCCCCAGAGCTTATAATGAAAAACTGTTTTTT. Combining the CDR3 with reference TRBV27 and TRBJ1-4 gives the whole variable domain EAQVTQNPRYLITVTGKKLTVTCSQNMNHEYMSWYRQDPGLGLRQIYYSMNVEVTDKGDVPEGYKVSRKEKRNFPLILESPSPNQTSLYFCASSPTPRAYNEKLFFGSGTQLSVL.

The chain couples TRBV7-3 to TRBJ1-2, with D perhaps TRBD1 (6 bases). The CDR3 is 15 amino acids. V was trimmed by 5 bases and J by 3 bases, leaving 16 bases between them. Germline V CDR1 and CDR2: SGHTA, FQGTGA. The CDR3: CASSPNREAHYGYTF. As DNA, the CDR3 is TGTGCCAGCAGCCCAAACAGGGAGGCGCACTATGGCTACACCTTC.

The DNA of the CDR3 is TGTGCCAGCAGGGGACAGCAAAATTCACCCCTCCACTTT. This encodes CASRGQQNSPLHF. V is TRBV12-3 or TRBV12-4 and J is TRBJ1-6; TRBD1 matches at 7 bases. The ends lost 6 bases at V and 7 bases at J; junction bases unmatched: 3. The CDR3 length is 13 residues.